Listed below are T cell receptor beta chains from one sample, sequenced in a study of radiotherapy plus CTLA-4 blockade in lung cancer. Only in-frame clones appear in the TCRdb table, and some are missing; sequencing was by immunoSEQ multiplex PCR. The sample lists some 60,000 clones, more than 60% occurring once. Sequences were derived from peripheral blood, sampled from a patient treated with radiotherapy plus ipilimumab. These receptors originate from a human donor with non-small cell lung cancer who had a partial response to radiotherapy plus ipilimumab. The CDR3 runs from the conserved cysteine through the conserved F or W. Fields, in order: V gene, clone size, D gene, J gene, CDR3 protein, CDR3 DNA. D genes are given only for firm matches. Clone sizes are given selectively: once, few, many, or a class where the clone is expanded.

>TRBV28|.|.|TRBJ1-2
CASSSLYGYTF
TGTGCCAGCAGTTCACTATATGGCTACACCTTC
>TRBV6-5|.|TRBD1|TRBJ1-5
CASSRTGSQPQHF
TGTGCCAGCAGTCGGACAGGGAGTCAGCCCCAGCATTTT
>TRBV6-6|few|TRBD1|TRBJ1-1
CASSERDRLDTEAFF
TGTGCCAGCAGTGAGAGGGACAGGTTGGATACTGAAGCTTTCTTT
>TRBV27|.|TRBD1|TRBJ2-2
CASSASGQGATGELFF
TGTGCCAGCAGTGCCTCGGGACAGGGGGCCACCGGGGAGCTGTTTTTT
>TRBV5-6|once|TRBD2|TRBJ2-3
CASSLDGTSGGRWDTQYF
TGTGCCAGCAGCTTGGATGGGACTAGCGGGGGTAGATGGGATACGCAGTATTTT
>TRBV2|.|TRBD2|TRBJ2-1
CASSPTSGGYNEQFF
TGTGCCAGCAGCCCGACTAGCGGGGGTTACAATGAGCAGTTCTTC
>TRBV28|.|.|TRBJ2-7
CASSFNEQYF
TGTGCCAGCAGTTTTAACGAGCAGTACTTC
>TRBV19|once|.|TRBJ2-5
CASSIVQGPQYF
TGTGCCAGTAGTATCGTCCAGGGGCCCCAGTACTTC
>TRBV30|.|TRBD1|TRBJ2-2
CAWSVPRTGVTGELFF
TGTGCCTGGAGTGTACCAAGGACAGGGGTAACCGGGGAGCTGTTTTTT
>TRBV7-2|.|TRBD1|TRBJ1-2
CASSLEGTGGQGYTF
TGTGCCAGCAGCTTAGAAGGGACAGGGGGCCAAGGCTACACCTTC
>TRBV7-3|.|TRBD1|TRBJ2-6
CASSRTGGANVLTF
TGTGCCAGCAGCCGGACAGGCGGGGCCAACGTCCTGACTTTC
>TRBV9|.|TRBD2|TRBJ2-5
CASSRSGGTYQETQYF
TGTGCCAGCAGTAGAAGCGGGGGGACGTACCAAGAGACCCAGTACTTC
>TRBV14|few|.|TRBJ1-2
CASSQDMTIYGYTF
TGTGCCAGCAGCCAAGATATGACTATCTACGGCTACACCTTC
>TRBV28|.|TRBD1|TRBJ2-7
CASSLVTGDYEQYF
TGTGCCAGCAGTTTGGTGACAGGGGACTACGAGCAGTACTTC
>TRBV27|.|.|TRBJ2-3
CASSLSRPDTQYF
TGTGCCAGCAGTTTATCGAGGCCAGATACGCAGTATTTT
>TRBV6-5|.|.|TRBJ2-7
CASSYSLRGTYEQYF
TGTGCCAGCAGTTACTCGCTCCGAGGGACCTACGAGCAGTACTTC
>TRBV23-1|.|.|TRBJ1-1
CARGGRLNTEAFF
TGCGCCAGGGGGGGACGGCTGAACACTGAAGCTTTCTTT
>TRBV19|.|.|TRBJ1-5
CASSIRGDSNQPQHF
TGTGCCAGTAGTATTCGCGGGGATAGCAATCAGCCCCAGCATTTT
>TRBV19|.|TRBD1|TRBJ1-2
CASRGTVNYGYTF
TGTGCCAGTAGGGGGACAGTTAACTATGGCTACACCTTC
>TRBV9|.|TRBD1|TRBJ1-6
CASSVGDRNSPLHF
TGTGCCAGCAGCGTAGGGGACAGAAATTCACCCCTCCACTTT
>TRBV6-6|.|.|TRBJ1-1
CASSYLTGLNTEAFF
TGTGCCAGCAGTTACCTAACAGGGCTGAACACTGAAGCTTTCTTT
>TRBV6-6|.|.|TRBJ2-1
CASSFYNEQFF
TGTGCCAGCAGCTTCTACAATGAGCAGTTCTTC
>TRBV18|.|TRBD1|TRBJ1-2
CASSLTGGEGYGYTF
TGTGCCAGCTCTCTAACAGGGGGCGAGGGCTATGGCTACACCTTC
>TRBV7-9|.|.|TRBJ2-7
CASSPWEQATYEQYF
TGTGCCAGCAGCCCGTGGGAACAGGCCACCTACGAGCAGTACTTC
>TRBV7-6|once|TRBD2|TRBJ2-2
CASSLGAGGQGELFF
TGTGCCAGCAGCTTAGGAGCGGGGGGTCAGGGGGAGCTGTTTTTT
>TRBV4-1|.|TRBD1|TRBJ1-2
CASSQTGTEGLANYGYTF
TGCGCCAGCAGCCAGACCGGGACAGAGGGCCTTGCTAACTATGGCTACACCTTC
>TRBV28|once|.|TRBJ1-5
CASSLQGNQPQHF
TGTGCCAGCAGTTTGCAGGGCAATCAGCCCCAGCATTTT
>TRBV7-9|.|TRBD1|TRBJ1-1
CASSSPGQGARRTEAFF
TGTGCCAGCAGCTCTCCGGGACAGGGGGCGCGAAGGACTGAAGCTTTCTTT
>TRBV25-1|.|.|TRBJ1-6
CASKEGSYNSPLHF
TGTGCCAGCAAGGAGGGCTCCTATAATTCACCCCTCCACTTT
>TRBV5-1|.|.|TRBJ1-3
CASSLTELGGNTIYF
TGCGCCAGCAGCTTGACAGAGCTTGGCGGAAACACCATATATTTT
>TRBV7-3|.|.|TRBJ2-3
CASSSMPGTDTQYF
TGTGCCAGCAGCTCCATGCCGGGGACAGATACGCAGTATTTT
>TRBV11-3|.|.|TRBJ2-1
CASSSTSSVYNEQFF
TGTGCCAGCAGCTCGACCAGTAGCGTCTACAATGAGCAGTTCTTC
>TRBV5-4|.|TRBD1|TRBJ2-7
CASSLVQGAYEQYF
TGTGCCAGCAGCTTAGTACAGGGGGCCTACGAGCAGTACTTC
>TRBV7-9|.|TRBD2|TRBJ2-1
CASSSGTSGFYNEQFF
TGTGCCAGCAGTTCCGGGACTAGCGGATTCTACAATGAGCAGTTCTTC
>TRBV2|.|.|TRBJ2-7
CASSDLPPGLSVAEQYF
TGTGCCAGCAGTGATCTTCCCCCGGGACTTAGCGTGGCCGAGCAGTACTTC
>TRBV14|once|.|TRBJ1-1
CASSQDLTSSTEAFF
TGTGCCAGCAGCCAAGATCTTACTAGCAGCACTGAAGCTTTCTTT
>TRBV4-2|.|TRBD1|TRBJ2-3
CASSQVPGGAGSVTDTQYF
TGTGCCAGCAGCCAAGTCCCAGGGGGCGCCGGTTCCGTCACAGATACGCAGTATTTT
>TRBV6-1|.|TRBD2|TRBJ2-7
CASSEVAGGYYEQYF
TGTGCCAGCAGTGAAGTGGCGGGGGGGTACTACGAGCAGTACTTC
>TRBV6-5|.|TRBD2|TRBJ2-2
CASSYGGGTGELFF
TGTGCCAGCAGTTACGGCGGGGGGACCGGGGAGCTGTTTTTT
>TRBV5-1|.|TRBD1|TRBJ1-4
CASSIGQGASEKLFF
TGCGCCAGCAGCATAGGACAGGGGGCGAGTGAAAAACTGTTTTTT
>TRBV5-1|.|TRBD1|TRBJ2-1
CASSLGTGGINEQFF
TGCGCCAGCAGCTTGGGGACAGGGGGAATAAATGAGCAGTTCTTC
>TRBV7-9|few|.|TRBJ2-7
CASSLAGVEQYF
TGTGCCAGCAGCTTAGCAGGGGTCGAGCAGTACTTC
>TRBV7-9|.|.|TRBJ2-7
CASSPRGPYEQYF
TGTGCCAGCAGTCCCCGGGGTCCCTACGAGCAGTACTTC
>TRBV5-1|few|TRBD2|TRBJ2-2
CASSLVGLGRTGELFF
TGCGCCAGCAGCTTGGTTGGACTAGGTCGCACCGGGGAGCTGTTTTTT
>TRBV5-1|.|TRBD1|TRBJ2-5
CASSRTGGEETQYF
TGCGCCAGCAGCAGGACAGGGGGTGAGGAGACCCAGTACTTC
>TRBV19|.|.|TRBJ2-1
CASSEVGGPFNEQFF
TGTGCCAGTAGTGAAGTGGGGGGGCCTTTCAATGAGCAGTTCTTC
>TRBV11-2|.|.|TRBJ1-6
CASSPPGPGSPLHF
TGTGCCAGCAGCCCCCCTGGGCCTGGATCACCCCTCCACTTT
>TRBV6-1|.|.|TRBJ1-2
CASSEVRQANYGYTF
TGTGCCAGCAGTGAAGTCAGACAGGCTAACTATGGCTACACCTTC
>TRBV30|.|TRBD1|TRBJ1-2
CAWSVRAQGAPDGYTF
TGTGCCTGGAGTGTACGGGCACAGGGGGCTCCGGATGGCTACACCTTC
>TRBV6-1|.|.|TRBJ2-5
CASSVQQETQYF
TGTGCCAGCAGTGTCCAGCAAGAGACCCAGTACTTC
>TRBV6-6|.|.|TRBJ2-5
CASIQGGGETQYF
TGTGCCAGCATTCAGGGGGGAGGCGAGACCCAGTACTTC
>TRBV6-1|.|.|TRBJ2-7
CASPLAGIRSYEQYF
TGTGCCAGCCCGTTGGCAGGGATTCGCTCCTACGAGCAGTACTTC
>TRBV2|.|TRBD2|TRBJ2-7
CASTRASGGRPYEQYF
TGTGCCAGCACCCGCGCTAGCGGGGGCCGCCCCTACGAGCAGTACTTC
>TRBV7-2|.|TRBD1|TRBJ1-4
CASSSPGQTSTNEKLFF
TGTGCCAGCAGCTCGCCGGGACAGACTTCAACTAATGAAAAACTGTTTTTT
>TRBV28|.|.|TRBJ1-2
CASSSAENNYGYTF
TGTGCCAGCAGTTCCGCGGAGAATAACTATGGCTACACCTTC
>TRBV19|.|TRBD1|TRBJ2-7
CASSQQGPYEQYF
TGTGCCAGTAGTCAACAGGGGCCCTACGAGCAGTACTTC
>TRBV6-1|.|TRBD1|TRBJ2-3
CATSRGITDTQYF
TGTGCCACTTCCAGGGGGATCACAGATACGCAGTATTTT
>TRBV7-6|.|.|TRBJ2-7
CASSLGVSSYEQYF
TGTGCCAGCAGCCTCGGGGTTAGCTCCTACGAGCAGTACTTC
>TRBV5-4|.|.|TRBJ2-2
CASSLGPGGQNAGELFF
TGTGCCAGCAGCTTGGGCCCGGGGGGCCAGAACGCCGGGGAGCTGTTTTTT
>TRBV19|few|.|TRBJ2-2
CASSLLAATGELFF
TGTGCCAGTAGCCTTTTAGCGGCCACCGGGGAGCTGTTTTTT